One T cell receptor (beta chain) is described in this entry. What it recognizes is unknown. Data came from immunoSEQ multiplex PCR; TCRdb stores just in-frame clones and leaves some out. This table holds 73,000 or so clones, 80% to 85% found once. The J segment lost 3 bases and the V segment lost 0 bases, leaving 0 bases of the junction unmatched. This CDR3 has 14 residues. Germline loops: CDR1 SGHNT, CDR2 YYREEE (reference sequence). This sample stems from a study of a mutant IDH1 vaccine in newly diagnosed glioma. Study in general: Weeks 35 and 47 hosted visits V12 and V13, respectively.

The study, taken as a whole, reports: Across multiple MHC alleles, around 93% of patients had vaccine-induced responses.

Documented time point: week 35, safety follow-up. What each vaccine dose contained was 300 ug of mutant IDH1 20-mer peptide, accompanied by topical imiquimod. Patients underwent eight vaccinations, which took place in weeks 1, 3, 5, 7, 11, 15, 19 and 23. Source: PBMCs, taken from a glioma patient whose treatment included an IDH1 peptide vaccine. The V and J genes are TRBV5-4 and TRBJ2-7; the match to TRBD1 covers 10 bases. The sequence was collected from a man younger than 35 with glioma. The CDR3 DNA sequence: TGTGCCAGCAGCTTGGGGGACAGGGGCTACGAGCAGTACTTC. The encoded protein is CASSLGDRGYEQYF.